The T cell receptor (beta chain) described here comes from a study of Ad26.COV2.S vaccination and SARS-CoV-2 variants. The wider study: Ad26.COV2.S shots went into the muscle once or twice, 56 days apart.

Treatment specified: around 19 received Ad26.COV2.S at low or high dose, single or two shots; 5 received placebo; per-sample allocation not given. Following the first vaccine or placebo injection, samples were taken on day 63. Clones were sequenced by immunoSEQ multiplex PCR, and TCRdb holds only the in-frame ones, with some missing. The data contain hundreds of thousands of clones, about 88% of them seen just once; the ten biggest clones take up about 6.4%. CDR3 length: 16 residues. Germline loops: CDR1 SGHVS, CDR2 FQNEAQ. Trimming removed 5 bases from V and 0 bases from J, with 13 bases in between.

The sequences come from peripheral blood, collected in a trial of Ad26.COV2.S vaccine versus placebo. The TCR comes from a person between 18 and 65 years old who received the Ad26.COV2.S COVID-19 vaccine or a placebo. This sequence joins TRBV7-8 and TRBJ2-2; D is unclear. This chain's CDR3 is CASSLSGIANTGELFF. The CDR3 region has the DNA TGTGCCAGCAGCCTGAGTGGGATCGCGAACACCGGGGAGCTGTTTTTT.